The T cell receptor (beta chain) under discussion was sequenced for a study of Graves' ophthalmopathy and Graves' hyperthyroidism. For donors with ophthalmopathy, the disease showed moderate-to-severe activity, reached CAS ≥3 and NOSPECS ≥4, and had lasted under 3 months. This CDR3 is 15 amino acids long. V was pared by 8 bases and J by 0 bases, with 11 bases between. Germline-derived CDR1 and CDR2 are MGHDK and SYGVNS. RNA transcripts provided the template for amplifying TCR beta CDR3 regions. HTBI primers were employed in first-round RT-PCR, then a second-round multiplex PCR followed. TCRdb analysed the multiplex PCR reads with MiXCR anew, one entry per CDR3 protein. The sample contains hundreds of thousands of distinct CDR3 sequences, 35% to 50% of which appear only once. Points on this clonotype: The antigen is undetermined.

Study-level findings and limits: Blood repertoires reportedly contained most expanded thyroid clonotypes above 0.001 frequency. Discrimination between ophthalmopathy and stable hyperthyroidism by a 13-signature model showed about 85% sensitivity and roughly 81% specificity.

Material for sequencing was peripheral blood. The receptor was isolated from an adult man with Graves' ophthalmopathy. The rearrangement joins TRBV25-1 to TRBJ2-6; a possible D gene is TRBD2 (6 bases). The DNA for the CDR3 is TGTGCCAGCTCCGGACTAAACTCTGGGGCCAACGTCCTGACTTTC. It translates to CASSGLNSGANVLTF.